This T cell receptor beta chain was recorded in a study of blood T cell repertoires in COVID-19. Per the original methods: Amplified reference gene primers provided the basis for estimating nucleated cell counts. Method: immunoSEQ multiplex PCR; TCRdb's copy keeps in-frame clones and lacks some. Clone size and V and J calls were adopted from that table, with D and trimming inferred from the DNA. The sample lists 45,000 to 55,000 clones; 70% to 90% were seen once. The CDR3 runs 13 residues. The germline V and J ends were trimmed by 4 bases and 3 bases, with 10 bases remaining between them. The V gene's germline CDR1 is KGHSH and CDR2 LQKENI.

Sequencing used peripheral blood. The gene calls are TRBV18 and TRBJ2-7; D is possibly TRBD2 (6 bases). This sequence originates from a human donor in a cohort sampled during active COVID-19. Here the CDR3 DNA reads TGTGCCAGCTCACGGGAGGTGGGCTACGAGCAGTACTTC. As protein: CASSREVGYEQYF. The full variable domain, in which reference TRBV18 and TRBJ2-7 provide the parts outside the CDR3, is NAGVMQNPRHLVRRRGQEARLRCSPMKGHSHVYWYRQLPEEGLKFMVYLQKENIIDESGMPKERFSAEFPKEGPSILRIQQVVRGDSAAYFCASSREVGYEQYFGPGTRLTVT.